These T cell receptor beta chains were read from a single sample in a study of shared clonotypes between healthy human individuals. The method was immunoSEQ multiplex PCR; TCRdb's version includes in-frame clones alone and lacks a portion of them. The data hold 1,400,000 or so clones, with 97% to 99% observed a single time. Sequenced input: naive CD4+ T cells sorted from blood. These receptors all stem from a man aged 25-45 years in good health. Both conserved end residues are part of each CDR3. D genes are given only for firm matches. Clone size is stated in some rows and not others, as once, few, many or a class when expanded.

j_call	clone_size	d_call	v_call	cdr3_aa	cdr3_nt
TRBJ2-5	-	TRBD2	TRBV11-2	CASSLQGLEPLETQYF	TGTGCCAGCAGCCTCCAGGGACTAGAGCCCCTAGAGACCCAGTACTTC
TRBJ2-5	once	-	TRBV4-1	CASSHGVQETQYF	TGCGCCAGCAGCCACGGCGTCCAAGAGACCCAGTACTTC
TRBJ1-5	-	-	TRBV19	CASSQQGGNQPQHF	TGTGCCAGTAGCCAACAGGGAGGCAATCAGCCCCAGCATTTT
TRBJ2-7	-	TRBD2	TRBV5-4	CASSQSSGIAYEQYF	TGTGCCAGCAGCCAAAGTAGCGGGATAGCGTACGAGCAGTACTTC
TRBJ2-1	-	-	TRBV7-3	CASSLGGASLNEQFF	TGTGCCAGCAGCTTAGGCGGGGCGTCTCTCAATGAGCAGTTCTTC
TRBJ2-1	-	-	TRBV7-6	CASSSPFLLGDSSSYNEQFF	TGTGCCAGCAGCTCGCCCTTCCTTCTGGGGGACTCAAGCTCCTACAATGAGCAGTTCTTC
TRBJ1-1	-	-	TRBV29-1	CSVERTTEAFF	TGCAGCGTTGAAAGGACCACTGAAGCTTTCTTT
TRBJ2-3	-	-	TRBV5-6	CASSSEGHPTDTQYF	TGTGCCAGCAGCTCGGAGGGACACCCCACAGATACGCAGTATTTT
TRBJ2-2	-	-	TRBV5-3	CARTKEGELFF	TGTGCCAGAACCAAAGAGGGGGAGCTGTTTTTT
TRBJ2-5	once	-	TRBV18	CASSPLGQETQYF	TGTGCCAGCTCACCGCTCGGCCAAGAGACCCAGTACTTC
TRBJ1-1	-	-	TRBV7-9	CASSLGLTGSSTEAFF	TGTGCCAGCAGCTTAGGGCTCACGGGAAGTAGCACTGAAGCTTTCTTT
TRBJ1-5	-	-	TRBV21-1	CASSARVGFRDQPQHF	TGTGCCAGCAGCGCACGAGTCGGGTTCCGGGATCAGCCCCAGCATTTT
TRBJ2-3	once	-	TRBV7-2	CASSLHGSRYFGQSDF	TGTGCCAGCAGCTTACACGGATCCAGATATTTTGGTCAATCGGATTTT
TRBJ2-5	once	-	TRBV18	CASSQSTSKQETQYF	TGTGCCAGCTCACAATCGACTAGTAAGCAAGAGACCCAGTACTTC
TRBJ1-1	-	-	TRBV27	CASSLSWRGDTEAFF	TGTGCCAGCAGTTTATCGTGGAGGGGAGACACTGAAGCTTTCTTT
TRBJ1-5	once	TRBD1	TRBV27	CASSSMGGTGYQPQHF	TGTGCCAGCAGTTCGATGGGTGGGACAGGGTATCAGCCCCAGCATTTT
TRBJ2-5	-	TRBD1	TRBV6-5	CASSRDRETQYF	TGTGCCAGCAGTAGGGACAGAGAGACCCAGTACTTC
TRBJ1-1	once	TRBD1	TRBV18	CASSPGTGAVAFF	TGTGCCAGCTCCCCCGGGACAGGGGCGGTCGCTTTCTTT
TRBJ1-1	once	-	TRBV28	CASSTPGRNEAFF	TGTGCCAGCAGTACCCCGGGACGGAATGAAGCTTTCTTT
TRBJ1-3	-	-	TRBV16	CASSPFDSSGNTIYF	TGTGCCAGCAGCCCCTTCGACAGCTCTGGAAACACCATATATTTT
TRBJ2-3	-	-	TRBV5-4	CASSLSTDTQYF	TGTGCCAGCAGCTTGTCTACAGATACGCAGTATTTT
TRBJ2-7	-	-	TRBV6-1	CASSVSFGFAAYEQYF	TGTGCCAGCAGTGTGAGTTTTGGCTTCGCGGCCTACGAGCAGTACTTC
TRBJ2-3	-	TRBD2	TRBV18	CASSPLAGESTDTQYF	TGTGCCAGCTCACCGCTAGCGGGAGAAAGCACAGATACGCAGTATTTT
TRBJ2-7	-	-	TRBV27	CASTRNRFGEQYF	TGTGCCAGCACCCGGAACAGGTTCGGCGAGCAGTACTTC
TRBJ2-3	-	TRBD2	TRBV5-6	CASSRTLLAGNANTQYF	TGTGCCAGCAGCAGAACACTACTAGCGGGAAATGCCAATACGCAGTATTTT
TRBJ1-4	-	-	TRBV7-9	CASSLWGEKLFF	TGTGCCAGCAGCTTGTGGGGTGAAAAACTGTTTTTT
TRBJ1-2	-	-	TRBV7-8	CASSSGKNYGYTF	TGTGCCAGCAGCTCGGGCAAGAACTATGGCTACACCTTC
TRBJ2-1	-	TRBD2	TRBV6-5	CASSYWPSGYNEQFF	TGTGCCAGCAGTTACTGGCCTAGCGGGTACAATGAGCAGTTCTTC
TRBJ2-7	-	TRBD2	TRBV2	CAVGGSISSYEQYF	TGTGCCGTGGGGGGGTCAATCAGCTCCTACGAGCAGTACTTC
TRBJ2-4	-	TRBD2	TRBV2	CASSEAGLAGIDQYF	TGTGCCAGCAGTGAAGCGGGACTAGCGGGAATCGATCAGTACTTC
TRBJ2-2	-	TRBD2	TRBV7-8	CASSLAMASGTNTGELFF	TGTGCCAGCAGCTTAGCGATGGCTAGCGGTACGAACACCGGGGAGCTGTTTTTT
TRBJ1-1	-	-	TRBV27	CASSLAGSNTEAFF	TGTGCCAGCAGTTTAGCAGGGTCGAACACTGAAGCTTTCTTT
TRBJ1-4	-	-	TRBV29-1	CSVETAFNEKLFF	TGCAGCGTTGAGACAGCCTTTAATGAAAAACTGTTTTTT
TRBJ2-1	-	TRBD1	TRBV28	CASSLVPGGLSYNEQFF	TGTGCCAGCAGTTTGGTCCCAGGGGGCCTCTCCTACAATGAGCAGTTCTTC
TRBJ2-2	-	-	TRBV9	CASSPRDTGELFF	TGTGCCAGCAGCCCAAGGGACACCGGGGAGCTGTTTTTT
TRBJ2-5	-	-	TRBV27	CASSLLYQETQYF	TGTGCCAGCAGTCTCCTCTATCAAGAGACCCAGTACTTC
TRBJ2-7	-	TRBD2	TRBV15	CATSRDQYSGGDYEQYF	TGTGCCACCAGCAGAGATCAGTACTCCGGGGGGGATTACGAGCAGTACTTC
TRBJ2-7	-	-	TRBV5-5	CASRLILVQEQYF	TGTGCCAGCAGATTGATTCTAGTCCAGGAGCAGTACTTC
TRBJ2-3	-	-	TRBV6-5	CANLDRTDTQYF	TGTGCCAACCTCGATCGCACAGATACGCAGTATTTT
TRBJ2-1	-	TRBD2	TRBV9	CASSASGGSRYNEQFF	TGTGCCAGCAGCGCCTCGGGCGGGAGTCGGTACAATGAGCAGTTCTTC
TRBJ2-2	-	-	TRBV18	CASSPLTKNTGELFF	TGTGCCAGCTCACCACTGACAAAGAACACCGGGGAGCTGTTTTTT
TRBJ1-5	-	TRBD1	TRBV27	CASSFGQGPNQPQHF	TGTGCCAGCAGTTTCGGACAGGGTCCCAATCAGCCCCAGCATTTT
TRBJ2-5	-	-	TRBV5-4	CASSLARIQETQYF	TGTGCCAGCAGCTTGGCGAGGATCCAAGAGACCCAGTACTTC
TRBJ1-1	-	TRBD1	TRBV5-1	CASKGAENTEAFF	TGCGCCAGCAAGGGGGCAGAAAACACTGAAGCTTTCTTT
TRBJ2-5	-	-	TRBV5-4	CASSLASYQETQYF	TGTGCCAGCAGCTTGGCTAGCTATCAAGAGACCCAGTACTTC
TRBJ2-5	-	TRBD2	TRBV5-1	CASSQTSGKETQYF	TGCGCCAGCAGCCAGACTAGCGGGAAAGAGACCCAGTACTTC
TRBJ2-1	-	TRBD2	TRBV28	CASSSGQGLAGYNEQFF	TGTGCCAGCAGTTCCGGACAGGGACTAGCGGGATACAATGAGCAGTTCTTC
TRBJ2-1	-	TRBD2	TRBV5-4	CASSSLGRSGLALPYNEQFF	TGTGCCAGCAGCTCCCTGGGACGGTCGGGACTAGCCTTACCTTACAATGAGCAGTTCTTC
TRBJ1-5	-	TRBD1	TRBV5-8	CASSSGGQLNQPQHF	TGTGCCAGCAGCTCAGGGGGGCAGCTCAATCAGCCCCAGCATTTT
TRBJ2-7	-	TRBD1	TRBV2	CASSPPGQSYEQYF	TGTGCCAGCAGCCCCCCGGGACAGTCGTACGAGCAGTACTTC
TRBJ1-1	-	-	TRBV10-3	CAISVNMNTEAFF	TGTGCCATCAGTGTCAACATGAACACTGAAGCTTTCTTT
TRBJ1-2	-	-	TRBV7-2	CASSSDLANYGYTF	TGTGCCAGCAGCTCGGATTTAGCTAACTATGGCTACACCTTC
TRBJ2-5	-	-	TRBV5-4	CASSLGGRETQYF	TGTGCCAGCAGCTTGGGGGGTAGGGAGACCCAGTACTTC
TRBJ2-5	-	TRBD1	TRBV19	CASRGRDRGSGTQYF	TGTGCCAGTAGAGGCCGGGACAGGGGATCGGGGACCCAGTACTTC
TRBJ2-1	-	-	TRBV15	CATSREGGTYNEQFF	TGTGCCACCAGCAGAGAGGGCGGGACCTACAATGAGCAGTTCTTC
TRBJ2-1	-	TRBD2	TRBV5-1	CASSLRLAGDNEQFF	TGCGCCAGCAGCTTGAGACTAGCGGGCGACAATGAGCAGTTCTTC
TRBJ2-1	once	TRBD2	TRBV18	CASSPQVDWTSGEQFF	TGTGCCAGCTCACCTCAGGTAGATTGGACTAGCGGTGAGCAGTTCTTC
TRBJ2-1	-	TRBD2	TRBV7-3	CASSRTSGGNEQFF	TGTGCCAGCAGCCGGACTAGCGGGGGCAATGAGCAGTTCTTC
TRBJ1-1	-	-	TRBV6-1	CASSEWARGNTEAFF	TGTGCCAGCAGTGAATGGGCGAGAGGGAACACTGAAGCTTTCTTT
TRBJ2-3	once	-	TRBV28	CASSLVFRGMSTDTQYF	TGTGCCAGCAGTTTAGTTTTCCGGGGAATGAGCACAGATACGCAGTATTTT